This is a list of T cell receptor beta chains from one sample in a study of cytomegalovirus exposure and HLA in healthy donors. Sequencing was performed with immunoSEQ multiplex PCR; in TCRdb, only in-frame clones are kept and a portion is missing. The data show 200,000 to 250,000 clones, 75% to 80% seen once. The sequencing sample was made of PBMCs. The receptors were gathered from a man aged 18 to 29 in good health and CMV-seronegative. CDR3s include the opening cysteine and the closing phenylalanine or tryptophan. The order of the fields is J gene, V gene, clone size, D gene, CDR3 DNA, CDR3 protein. D genes are given only for firm matches. A row's size may be missing; if present it is once, few, many or a size class.

J gene: TRBJ2-1; V gene: TRBV6-5; clone size: .; D gene: TRBD2; CDR3 DNA: TGTGCCAGCAGTTACTGGACTAGCGGAGGCAATGAGCAGTTCTTC; CDR3 protein: CASSYWTSGGNEQFF
J gene: TRBJ2-2; V gene: TRBV9; clone size: .; D gene: TRBD2; CDR3 DNA: TGTGCCAGCAGCGAGGGACTACAAAACACCGGGGAGCTGTTTTTT; CDR3 protein: CASSEGLQNTGELFF
J gene: TRBJ2-7; V gene: TRBV4-3; clone size: once; D gene: .; CDR3 DNA: TGCGCCAGCAGCCAAGAAGGGGACTACGAGCAGTACTTC; CDR3 protein: CASSQEGDYEQYF
J gene: TRBJ2-1; V gene: TRBV7-2; clone size: .; D gene: TRBD2; CDR3 DNA: TGTGCCAGCAGGGAAAGCGGGGGGGCACGTGAGCAGTTCTTC; CDR3 protein: CASRESGGAREQFF
J gene: TRBJ1-2; V gene: TRBV28; clone size: few; D gene: TRBD1; CDR3 DNA: TGTGCCAGCAGTCCTGGACAGGGGGACTATGGCTACACCTTC; CDR3 protein: CASSPGQGDYGYTF
J gene: TRBJ2-5; V gene: TRBV4-1; clone size: once; D gene: .; CDR3 DNA: TGCGCCAGCAGCCAGGATCCAGGGGTGAAAGAGACCCAGTACTTC; CDR3 protein: CASSQDPGVKETQYF
J gene: TRBJ2-7; V gene: TRBV7-2; clone size: .; D gene: TRBD2; CDR3 DNA: TGTGCCAGCAGCTATGGGGGGGGTAGCTCCTACGAGCAGTACTTC; CDR3 protein: CASSYGGGSSYEQYF
J gene: TRBJ2-1; V gene: TRBV29-1; clone size: few; D gene: .; CDR3 DNA: TGCAGCGTTACAGGGAGCTCGGCCTACAATGAGCAGTTCTTC; CDR3 protein: CSVTGSSAYNEQFF
J gene: TRBJ1-2; V gene: TRBV29-1; clone size: .; D gene: .; CDR3 DNA: TGCAGCGTTGAAACCCTCTATGACTACACCTTC; CDR3 protein: CSVETLYDYTF
J gene: TRBJ1-2; V gene: TRBV18; clone size: few; D gene: .; CDR3 DNA: TGTGCCAGCTCACCAAGGCAGGGCAAGGGTGGCTACACCTTC; CDR3 protein: CASSPRQGKGGYTF
J gene: TRBJ1-4; V gene: TRBV19; clone size: .; D gene: .; CDR3 DNA: TGTGCCAGTGCGGGTGGTGAAAAACTGTTTTTT; CDR3 protein: CASAGGEKLFF